The clone carrying this TCR beta chain has just a few counts. The antigen remains undetermined. This record belongs to a study of T cells in Graves' hyperthyroidism and ophthalmopathy. Study-wide results and caveats: Model output signaled ophthalmopathy a median around 6.9 months ahead of onset. Classification by a 13 V-J model distinguished ophthalmopathy from stable hyperthyroidism.

It was 8 to 10 ml of fresh peripheral blood that supplied the PBMCs. Amplification of TCR beta CDR3 regions used RNA as the template. TCR CDR3 regions were first amplified by RT-PCR with HTBI primers. TCRdb analysed the multiplex PCR reads with MiXCR anew, one entry per CDR3 protein. The table has hundreds of thousands of distinct CDR3 sequences, about 15% seen once. Looked up from germline, CDR1 is MGHRA and CDR2 is YSYEKL. This CDR3 contains 16 residues. Between the trimmed V and J ends, which lost 5 bases and 4 bases, there was a span of 18 bases. This chain uses TRBV4-1 with TRBJ2-1, with TRBD2 as a possible D gene (5 bases). The TCR originated in a woman in her forties or fifties with Graves' ophthalmopathy. The sequenced sample was blood. CDR3 bases: TGCGCCAGCAGCAACCACGGGAAGTTAATTTACAATGAGCAGTTCTTC. This gives the protein CASSNHGKLIYNEQFF.